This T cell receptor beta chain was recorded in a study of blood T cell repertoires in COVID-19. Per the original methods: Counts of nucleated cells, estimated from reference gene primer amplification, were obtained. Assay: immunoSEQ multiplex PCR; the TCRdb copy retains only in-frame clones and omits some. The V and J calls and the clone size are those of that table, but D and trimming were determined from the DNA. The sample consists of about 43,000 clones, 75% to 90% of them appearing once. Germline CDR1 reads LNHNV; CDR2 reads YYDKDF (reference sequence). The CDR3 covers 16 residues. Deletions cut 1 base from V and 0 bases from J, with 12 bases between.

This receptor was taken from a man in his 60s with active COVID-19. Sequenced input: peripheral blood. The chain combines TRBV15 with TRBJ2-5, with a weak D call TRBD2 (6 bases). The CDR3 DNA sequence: TGTGCCACCAGCAGAGCGCTCGGGGGAAACCAAGAGACCCAGTACTTC. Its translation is CATSRALGGNQETQYF.